One sample yielded the 29 T cell receptor beta chains listed below, sequenced in a study of blood T cell repertoires in COVID-19. Repertoires were generated with immunoSEQ multiplex PCR, while TCRdb's copy carries only in-frame clones and drops some. The sample shows 150,000 to 200,000 clones, 70% to 90% of them seen only once. The sample taken for sequencing was peripheral blood. Source of these receptors: a man between 70 and 80 years old with active or convalescent COVID-19.

The J gene is TRBJ2-1, the V gene TRBV27; no firm D call. The CDR3 is 12 residues long. Trimming took 5 bases from V and 13 from J, leaving 15 bases between them. The V gene's germline CDR1 is MNHEY and CDR2 SMNVEV (reference sequence). CDR3 region: CASSPPNKSQFF. CDR3 DNA sequence: TGTGCCAGCAGTCCTCCAAACAAGTCCCAGTTCTTC.

This clone was recorded a few times. J is TRBJ1-2 and V is TRBV30, with D unclear. V lost 6 bases to trimming and J lost 4 bases, with 15 bases between them. The germline gives CDR1 GTSNPN, CDR2 SVGIG (reference sequence). The CDR3 is 13 residues long. The CDR3 spells CACTNEGLYGYTF. The CDR3 region has the DNA TGTGCCTGTACCAATGAGGGCCTCTATGGCTACACCTTC. The entire variable domain, with the rest obtained from reference TRBV30 and TRBJ1-2, is as follows: SQTIHQWPATLVQPVGSPLSLECTVEGTSNPNLYWYRQAAGRGLQLLFYSVGIGQISSEVPQNLSASRPQDRQFILSSKKLLLSDSGFYLCACTNEGLYGYTFGSGTRLTVV.

The chain employs TRBV28 and TRBJ2-2; 7 positions agree with TRBD1. Trimming took 6 bases from V and 3 from J; bases not matched to a gene: 4. The germline V gene has CDR1 MDHEN and CDR2 SYDVKM. The CDR3 has 14 residues. Written as DNA, the CDR3 is TGTGCCAGCAGCCAGGGACAGTACACCGGGGAGCTGTTTTTT. Translating gives CASSQGQYTGELFF.

V is TRBV27 and J is TRBJ2-1; no firm D call. CDR1 and CDR2 from the germline V gene are MNHEY and SMNVEV (reference sequence). This CDR3 is built from 11 residues. V lost 7 bases to trimming and J lost 8 bases, with 9 bases between them. In DNA form, the CDR3 reads TGTGCCAGCACCCTGGGCTATGAGCAGTTCTTC. This translates into CASTLGYEQFF.

CDR3 sequence reads: CASSLTLGGRGYTF. CDR3 in DNA: TGTGCCAGCAGCTTGACATTAGGAGGTCGGGGCTACACCTTC. The chain is built from TRBV5-6 and TRBJ1-2; unclear D gene. Germline V lookup: CDR1 SGHDT, CDR2 YYEEEE. The V end lost 1 base, the J end lost 8 bases, and 15 bases lay between the germline ends. The CDR3 runs 14 residues.

The CDR3 sequence is CSARQGTAYNEQFF. The DNA for the CDR3 is TGCAGCGCTCGGCAGGGGACAGCTTACAATGAGCAGTTCTTC. The genes are TRBV29-1 and TRBJ2-1, with TRBD1 matching over 7 bases. Germline CDR1 is SQVTM and CDR2 is ANQGSEA. The CDR3 has 14 amino acids. Germline trimming cut 7 bases from V and 4 bases from J; bases unmatched to any gene: 10.

The chain recombines TRBV5-1 with TRBJ2-6; D not resolved. Trimming left V 4 bases short and J 1 base short, with 6 bases between. Germline CDR1 reads SGHRS; CDR2 reads YFSETQ. The CDR3 loop spans 14 amino acids. The CDR3 here is CASSMRSGANVLTF. CDR3 bases: TGCGCCAGCAGCATGAGGTCTGGGGCCAACGTCCTGACTTTC.

The V call is TRBV21-1, the J call TRBJ1-2; TRBD1 is the table's D call, not checked against the DNA. TRBV21-1 is a pseudogene. The CDR3 is 9 amino acids. CDR3 amino acids: CASSKGRHF. The CDR3 region has the DNA TGTGCCAGCAGCAAGGGTCGACACTTC.

This chain joins TRBV11-2 and TRBJ1-6, with 8 bases fitting TRBD1. This CDR3 comprises 15 residues. CDR1 is SGHAT and CDR2 is FQNNGV in the germline V gene. V was pared by 2 bases and J by 4 bases, with 1 base of the junction left unmatched. The CDR3 reads CASSLRTGYNSPLHF. CDR3 bases: TGTGCCAGCAGCTTAAGGACAGGGTATAATTCACCCCTCCACTTT. Full variable domain (outside the CDR3, taken from reference TRBV11-2 and TRBJ1-6): EAGVAQSPRYKIIEKRQSVAFWCNPISGHATLYWYQQILGQGPKLLIQFQNNGVVDDSQLPKDRFSAERLKGVDSTLKIQPAKLEDSAVYLCASSLRTGYNSPLHFGNGTRLTVT.

V gene TRBV7-2 combines with J gene TRBJ2-5, with 9 bases lining up with TRBD1. Germline V lookup: CDR1 SGHTA, CDR2 FQGNSA. Losses at the gene ends were 5 bases for V and 4 bases for J; bases not matched to a gene: 5. The CDR3 length is 14 residues. The CDR3 DNA reads as TGTGCCAGCAGCCCCCGGGACAGGGTAGAGACCCAGTACTTC. Protein sequence: CASSPRDRVETQYF.

J is TRBJ2-1 and V is TRBV7-7; D remains unclear. The CDR3 extends over 15 amino acids. Germline V gives CDR1 SSHAT, CDR2 FNYEAQ (reference sequence). Trimming took 1 base from V and 0 from J, leaving 7 bases between them. CDR3 nucleotide sequence: TGTGCCAGCAGCTTAGTAATGAGCTCCTACAATGAGCAGTTCTTC. It encodes CASSLVMSSYNEQFF.

This chain joins TRBV28 and TRBJ2-7, with 8 bases that match TRBD1. In germline, CDR1 is MDHEN, CDR2 SYDVKM. The CDR3 totals 15 residues. J was trimmed by 5 bases and V by 5 bases; bases with no gene match: 11. CDR3 protein: CASSPAQGGKDEQYF. Written as DNA, the CDR3 is TGTGCCAGCAGTCCCGCACAGGGGGGAAAAGACGAGCAGTACTTC.

This sequence joins TRBV24-1 and TRBJ2-1, with 11 bases matching TRBD1. The V gene's germline CDR1 is KGHDR and CDR2 SFDVKD. The CDR3 is made up of 16 amino acids. J gave up 0 bases and V 9 bases, and 6 bases lay outside the gene matches. The CDR3 loop is CATAFGTGGSYNEQFF. In DNA, the CDR3 is TGTGCCACCGCCTTCGGGACAGGGGGCTCCTACAATGAGCAGTTCTTC.

This chain joins TRBV27 and TRBJ2-6, with TRBD1 identical over 7 bases. Germline V gives CDR1 MNHEY, CDR2 SMNVEV (reference sequence). V lost 5 bases and J lost 3; bases outside the gene matches: 7. The CDR3 runs to 16 residues. In DNA form, the CDR3 reads TGTGCCAGCAGTCTCACAGGGGTCCGTGGGGCCAACGTCCTGACTTTC. Amino acids: CASSLTGVRGANVLTF.

V usage is TRBV7-8 and J usage is TRBJ2-1; 9 bases are shared with TRBD2. Germline CDR1 and CDR2: SGHVS and FQNEAQ. CDR3 length equals 17 residues. Trimming removed 2 bases from V and 4 bases from J; junction bases left unmatched: 9. This CDR3 is CASSLLGGGAHYNEQFF. The DNA of the CDR3 is TGTGCCAGCAGCTTATTGGGCGGGGGGGCTCATTACAATGAGCAGTTCTTC.

The CDR3: CASSPSRTVFYSGANVLTF. Here the CDR3 DNA reads TGTGCCAGCAGCCCCTCCAGGACAGTATTTTATTCTGGGGCCAACGTCCTGACTTTC. The chain has TRBV11-2 and TRBJ2-6; the D gene is possibly TRBD1 (6 bases). Germline V gene sequence: CDR1 SGHAT, CDR2 FQNNGV. Trimming took off 5 bases at V and 1 base at J, with 21 bases between the two ends. The CDR3 runs to 19 residues.

J is TRBJ2-1 and V is TRBV6-5; possible D gene TRBD1, 5 bases. Germline lookup yields CDR1 MNHEY and CDR2 SVGAGI. The V end lost 5 bases, the J end lost 0 bases, and 11 bases lay between the germline ends. CDR3 length: 15 amino acids. CDR3 protein: CASSPGRDSYNEQFF. The CDR3 DNA reads as TGTGCCAGCAGTCCCGGCAGGGACTCCTACAATGAGCAGTTCTTC.

The chain combines TRBV7-9 with TRBJ2-7; 10 nucleotides agree with TRBD1. V dropped 5 bases and J dropped 3; count of bases not matched to a gene: 7. The germline gives CDR1 SEHNR, CDR2 FQNEAQ (reference sequence). The CDR3 totals 15 residues. The DNA for the CDR3 is TGTGCCAGCAGCCGTAGGACAGGGGGTAGCTACGAGCAGTACTTC. Translating gives CASSRRTGGSYEQYF.

This clone was recorded once. The chain is built from TRBV29-1 and TRBJ2-1; 11 positions agree with TRBD2. The length of the CDR3 is 15 residues. J lost 9 bases, V lost 5 bases, and 12 bases had no gene match. Germline assignment: CDR1 SQVTM and CDR2 ANQGSEA. The CDR3 here is CSVTTSGTPWGEQFF. CDR3 in DNA: TGCAGCGTTACGACTAGCGGGACCCCCTGGGGTGAGCAGTTCTTC.

A word on this clone: Other DNA sequences from this sample encode an identical CDR3 as well. The chain uses TRBV12-3 or TRBV12-4 and TRBJ1-5; D is uncertain. Trimming left V 2 bases short and J 4 bases short, with 6 bases between. The CDR3 contains 13 residues. CDR3 residues: CASSLLGNQPQHF. The CDR3 DNA reads TGTGCCAGCAGTTTACTCGGGAATCAGCCCCAGCATTTT.

The chain links TRBV11-2 to TRBJ2-1; 11 bases match TRBD1. CDR1 is SGHAT, CDR2 FQNNGV, per germline. This CDR3 comprises 13 residues. V shed 7 bases, J shed 6 bases, and the junction held 2 bases outside the gene matches. This CDR3 reads CASTGTGGNEQFF. The CDR3 DNA reads TGTGCCAGCACCGGGACAGGGGGCAATGAGCAGTTCTTC.

This clone was seen just once. The chain couples TRBV5-4 to TRBJ1-6, with 9 bases fitting TRBD1. J was trimmed by 6 bases and V by 2 bases; bases with no gene match: 6. The V gene's germline CDR1 is SGHNT and CDR2 YYREEE (reference sequence). This CDR3 is 16 amino acids long. CDR3 loop: CASSFKTGGSNSPLHF. The CDR3 DNA is TGTGCCAGCAGCTTCAAGACAGGGGGATCTAATTCACCCCTCCACTTT.

V usage is TRBV5-1 and J usage is TRBJ2-1; 9 bases align to TRBD2. This CDR3 contains 14 residues. V lost 1 base and J lost 8; bases outside the gene matches: 4. CDR1 is SGHRS, CDR2 YFSETQ, per germline. Here the CDR3 reads CASSLSLAGHEQFF. The CDR3, as DNA: TGCGCCAGCAGCTTGTCTCTAGCGGGGCATGAGCAGTTCTTC.

This clone was found once. The chain joins TRBV28 to TRBJ2-3; 12 bases are shared with TRBD1. Germline V gives CDR1 MDHEN, CDR2 SYDVKM. The CDR3 totals 16 residues. Trimming cost V 6 bases and J 5 bases; bases outside gene matches: 9. This CDR3 is CASRPPGQGAGDTQYF. CDR3 sequence (DNA): TGTGCCAGCAGACCTCCGGGACAGGGGGCAGGAGATACGCAGTATTTT.

The rearrangement uses TRBV19 and TRBJ1-5; tentative D call: TRBD1 (6 bases). V dropped 0 bases and J dropped 2 bases, with 14 bases sitting between them. Germline values: CDR1 LNHDA, CDR2 SQIVND (reference sequence). The CDR3 covers 17 residues. The CDR3 sequence is CASSIDLGGAGNQPQHF. Here the CDR3 DNA reads TGTGCCAGTAGTATAGATCTCGGGGGGGCTGGCAATCAGCCCCAGCATTTT.

The chain links TRBV19 to TRBJ1-2; 7 nucleotides agree with TRBD1. CDR1 is LNHDA and CDR2 is SQIVND in the germline V gene (reference sequence). With V trimmed by 7 bases and J by 7 bases, 6 bases remained unmatched. The CDR3 loop spans 12 amino acids. In DNA, the CDR3 is TGTGCCAGTAACGAGGGGGCGAGTGGCTACACCTTC. It specifies CASNEGASGYTF.

The V and J genes are TRBV28 and TRBJ2-3; D is perhaps TRBD2 (5 bases). Germline V gene lookup returns CDR1 MDHEN and CDR2 SYDVKM. With 3 bases removed from V and 9 bases from J, the gap between germline ends came to 10 bases. The CDR3 is 12 amino acids. In nucleotides, the CDR3 is TGTGCCAGCAGTTTGAGGGCGGGCACGCAGTATTTT. This gives the protein CASSLRAGTQYF.

The V call is TRBV18, the J call TRBJ2-5, with D possibly TRBD2 on 6 matching bases. CDR1 and CDR2 (germline): KGHSH, LQKENI. The V end was cut by 3 bases, the J end by 0 bases, with 8 bases between. The CDR3 loop spans 14 amino acids. The CDR3 region is CASSPGGNQETQYF. The CDR3 nucleotides read TGTGCCAGCTCACCCGGGGGAAACCAAGAGACCCAGTACTTC.

Here the CDR3 reads CASSEGRGTDTQYF. The CDR3 nucleotides are TGCGCCAGCAGTGAGGGCAGGGGCACAGATACGCAGTATTTT. The J gene is TRBJ2-3, the V gene TRBV10-1, with TRBD1 as a possible D gene (5 bases). V lost 2 bases, J lost 1 base, and 7 bases lay in between. The CDR3 contains 14 residues. The germline V gene has CDR1 WNHNN and CDR2 SYGVQD (reference sequence).